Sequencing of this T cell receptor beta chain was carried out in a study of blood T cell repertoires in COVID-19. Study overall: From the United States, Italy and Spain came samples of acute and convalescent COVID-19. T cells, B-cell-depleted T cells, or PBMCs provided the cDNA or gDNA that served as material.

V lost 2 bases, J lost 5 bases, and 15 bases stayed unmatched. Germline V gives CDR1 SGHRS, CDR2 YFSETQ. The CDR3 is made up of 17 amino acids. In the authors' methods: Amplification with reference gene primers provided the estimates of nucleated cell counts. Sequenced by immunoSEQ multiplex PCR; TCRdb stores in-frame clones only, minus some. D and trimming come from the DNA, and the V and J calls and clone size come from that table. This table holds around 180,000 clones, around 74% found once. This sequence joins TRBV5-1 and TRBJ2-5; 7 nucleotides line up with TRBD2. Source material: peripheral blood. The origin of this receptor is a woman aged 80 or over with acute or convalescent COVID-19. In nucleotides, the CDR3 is TGCGCCAGCAGCTTTGGAATTACAGCGGGGAGTGGGGAGACCCAGTACTTC. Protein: CASSFGITAGSGETQYF.